Following are 10 T cell receptor beta chains from one sample sequenced in a study of PD-L1 blockade in urothelial cancer. Here immunoSEQ multiplex PCR was the method, and the copy in TCRdb shows in-frame clones only, minus some. The table records roughly 48,000 clones, nearly 85% of them present only once. The sample was PBMCs, taken around atezolizumab (anti-PD-L1) treatment. The origin of the receptors is a man aged 35 to 55 with urothelial cancer.

The V gene is TRBV6-5, the J gene TRBJ2-7, with 12 positions matching TRBD2. Per the germline V gene, CDR1 is MNHEY and CDR2 is SVGAGI. J lost 4 bases, V lost 7 bases, and 8 bases had no gene match. The CDR3 contains 15 residues. The CDR3 DNA follows: TGTGCCAGCACCCCCGGACTAGCGGGATTGTACGAGCAGTACTTC. Translated, it gives CASTPGLAGLYEQYF.

The chain recombines TRBV15 with TRBJ1-1; no reliable D call. CDR1 and CDR2 (germline): LNHNV, YYDKDF (reference sequence). Trimming stripped 5 bases from V and 4 bases from J, with 8 bases between. The CDR3 contains 12 residues. CDR3 DNA: TGTGCCACCAGCCCGGCAGGCACTGAAGCTTTCTTT. This sequence encodes CATSPAGTEAFF.

The chain uses TRBV28 and TRBJ2-5, with 10 positions matching TRBD2. V shed 4 bases and J 2 bases; nucleotides not matched to a gene: 10. CDR1 and CDR2 from the germline V gene are MDHEN and SYDVKM. This CDR3 is 17 amino acids long. CDR3 DNA sequence: TGTGCCAGCAGTTGGCTCAGGGGACTAGCGTCACAAGAGACCCAGTACTTC. The encoded protein is CASSWLRGLASQETQYF.

There are a few counts of this clone. The chain is built from TRBV7-2 and TRBJ1-3; no firm D call. V was cut by 5 bases and J by 4 bases, with 15 bases left in between. Germline V gene data show CDR1 as SGHTA and CDR2 as FQGNSA. This CDR3 region has 15 residues. CDR3 protein: CASSPRASGGNTIYF. The DNA for the CDR3 is TGTGCCAGCAGCCCGCGGGCTTCGGGCGGAAACACCATATATTTT.

This clone has just one count. This chain links TRBV28 with TRBJ2-2, with D unclear. Trimming took 7 bases from V and 7 from J, leaving 13 bases between them. CDR3 size: 13 residues. Looked up from germline, CDR1 is MDHEN and CDR2 is SYDVKM. CDR3 nucleotide sequence: TGTGCCAGCACGATCAATCGAGGCGGGGAGCTGTTTTTT. Protein: CASTINRGGELFF.

The chain combines TRBV11-2 with TRBJ2-5; TRBD2 aligns across 8 bases. Germline CDR1 and CDR2: SGHAT and FQNNGV. This CDR3 region has 15 residues. V lost 1 base and J lost 7; bases outside the gene matches: 8. The CDR3 loop reads CASSLVASGWRTQYF. The DNA of the CDR3 is TGTGCCAGCAGCTTAGTAGCTAGCGGGTGGCGGACCCAGTACTTC.

The V gene is TRBV4-3, the J gene TRBJ2-7, with D possibly TRBD1 on 5 matching bases. The CDR3 has 14 residues. Germline V gene lookup returns CDR1 LGHNA and CDR2 YSLEER. Trimming removed 4 bases at V and 1 base at J, with 11 bases between. This CDR3 is CASSRSRTSYEQYF. As DNA, the CDR3 is TGCGCCAGCAGCCGATCCCGGACATCCTACGAGCAGTACTTC.

The chain recombines TRBV5-1 with TRBJ2-4, with 7 bases aligning to TRBD2. The J segment lost 3 bases and the V segment lost 0 bases, leaving 3 bases of the junction unmatched. The CDR3 length is 15 residues. The V gene's germline CDR1 is SGHRS and CDR2 YFSETQ. The CDR3 protein is CASSLAGGSKNIQYF. The CDR3 nucleotides are TGCGCCAGCAGCTTGGCCGGCGGGAGCAAAAACATTCAGTACTTC. Together with reference TRBV5-1 and TRBJ2-4, the CDR3 gives the full variable domain: KAGVTQTPRYLIKTRGQQVTLSCSPISGHRSVSWYQQTPGQGLQFLFEYFSETQRNKGNFPGRFSGRQFSNSRSEMNVSTLELGDSALYLCASSLAGGSKNIQYFGAGTRLSVL.

The chain is built from TRBV9 and TRBJ2-1; D call uncertain. Germline assignment: CDR1 SGDLS and CDR2 YYNGEE. The CDR3 runs to 16 residues. The germline V and J ends were trimmed by 0 bases and 5 bases, with 15 bases remaining between them. This CDR3 is CASSVDESLADNEQFF. CDR3 DNA sequence: TGTGCCAGCAGCGTAGACGAGAGTCTGGCGGACAATGAGCAGTTCTTC.

The chain links TRBV7-8 to TRBJ1-1, with 7 bases identical to TRBD1. Germline lookup yields CDR1 SGHVS and CDR2 FQNEAQ. The CDR3 length is 14 residues. Trimming took 5 bases from V and 4 from J; bases not matched to a gene: 7. CDR3 nucleotide sequence: TGTGCCAGCAGCGCCGGGACAGTCGTCACTGAAGCTTTCTTT. Translated, it gives CASSAGTVVTEAFF. The full variable domain, in which reference TRBV7-8 and TRBJ1-1 provide the parts outside the CDR3, is GAGVSQSPRYKVAKRGQDVALRCDPISGHVSLFWYQQALGQGPEFLTYFQNEAQLDKSGLPSDRFFAERPEGSVSTLKIQRTQQEDSAVYLCASSAGTVVTEAFFGQGTRLTVV.